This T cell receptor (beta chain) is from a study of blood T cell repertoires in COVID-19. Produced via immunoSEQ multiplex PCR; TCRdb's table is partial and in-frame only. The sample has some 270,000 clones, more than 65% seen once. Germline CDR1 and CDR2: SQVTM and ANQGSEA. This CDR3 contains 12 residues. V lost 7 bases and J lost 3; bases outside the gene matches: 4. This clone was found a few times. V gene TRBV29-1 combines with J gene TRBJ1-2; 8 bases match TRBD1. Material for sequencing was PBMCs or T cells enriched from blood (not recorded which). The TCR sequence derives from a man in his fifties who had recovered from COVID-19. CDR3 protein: CSAAGQDYGYTF. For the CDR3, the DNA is TGCAGCGCAGCGGGACAGGACTATGGCTACACCTTC.